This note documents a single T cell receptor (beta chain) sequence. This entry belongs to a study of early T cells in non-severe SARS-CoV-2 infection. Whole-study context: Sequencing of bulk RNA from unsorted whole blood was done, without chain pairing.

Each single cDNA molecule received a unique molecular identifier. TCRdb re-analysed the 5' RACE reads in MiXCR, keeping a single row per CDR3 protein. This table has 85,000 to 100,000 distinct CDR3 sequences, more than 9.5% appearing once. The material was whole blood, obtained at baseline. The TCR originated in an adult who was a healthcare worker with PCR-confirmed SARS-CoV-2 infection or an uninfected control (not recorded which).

The CDR3 bases are TGCAGCGGACATTCGGGACAGGGTTATGGTTCCACTGAAGCTTTCTTT. Its protein is CSGHSGQGYGSTEAFF. This chain joins TRBV29-1 and TRBJ1-1, with 9 positions matching TRBD1. The junction had 16 bases not matched to a gene; V was cut back by 7 bases and J by 4 bases. CDR1 and CDR2 (germline): SQVTM, ANQGSEA. There are 16 residues in the CDR3. The full variable domain, in which reference TRBV29-1 and TRBJ1-1 provide the parts outside the CDR3, is SAVISQKPSRDICQRGTSLTIQCQVDSQVTMMFWYRQQPGQSLTLIATANQGSEATYESGFVIDKFPISRPNLTFSTLTVSNMSPEDSSIYLCSGHSGQGYGSTEAFFGQGTRLTVV.